This TCR beta chain comes out of a study of chemoradiotherapy in HPV16-positive cancers. Measured with immunoSEQ multiplex PCR; TCRdb has only the in-frame clones, and not every one. The sample consists of approximately 11,000 clones, roughly two thirds of them appearing once. Germline V lookup: CDR1 WNHNN, CDR2 SYGVQD (reference sequence). The V end was cut by 4 bases, the J end by 4 bases, with 7 bases between. CDR3 length: 13 amino acids. Sample acquisition took place from a patient who underwent chemoradiotherapy. The chain has TRBV10-1 and TRBJ1-4; D call uncertain. This receptor was taken from a human donor with HPV-associated anogenital cancer. The CDR3 sequence: CASSAPDNEKLFF. In DNA form, the CDR3 reads TGCGCCAGCAGTGCTCCGGATAATGAAAAACTGTTTTTT.